This T cell receptor (beta chain) was identified in a study of control samples from healthy donors and cancer patients. TCRdb's table, derived via immunoSEQ multiplex PCR, lists solely in-frame clones and lacks some. The listing contains approximately 190,000 clones. Trimming removed 3 bases at V and 4 bases at J, with 13 bases between. CDR1 is LGHNA, CDR2 YSLEER, per germline. This CDR3 has 15 amino acids. The genes are TRBV4-3 and TRBJ1-3, with a possible D match to TRBD1 (5 bases). The sequencing sample was made of blood. This TCR was recovered from a woman aged 25-40 years in good health. The CDR3 DNA reads as TGCGCCAGCAGCCAGGGGGTGGGGAGCGGAAACACCATATATTTT. It is translated as CASSQGVGSGNTIYF.